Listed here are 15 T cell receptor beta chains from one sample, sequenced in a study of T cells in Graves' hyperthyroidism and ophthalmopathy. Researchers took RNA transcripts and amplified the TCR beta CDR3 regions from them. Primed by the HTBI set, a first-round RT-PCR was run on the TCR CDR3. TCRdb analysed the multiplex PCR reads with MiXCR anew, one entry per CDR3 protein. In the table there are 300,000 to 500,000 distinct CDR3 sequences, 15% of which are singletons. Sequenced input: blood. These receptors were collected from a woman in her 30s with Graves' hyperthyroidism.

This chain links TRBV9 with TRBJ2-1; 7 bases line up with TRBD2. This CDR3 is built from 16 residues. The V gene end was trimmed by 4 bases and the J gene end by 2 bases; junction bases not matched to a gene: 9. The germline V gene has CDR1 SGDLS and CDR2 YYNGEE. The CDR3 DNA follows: TGTGCCAGCAGCCCGGAAAGCGGGATGACCTACAATGAGCAGTTCTTC. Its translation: CASSPESGMTYNEQFF.

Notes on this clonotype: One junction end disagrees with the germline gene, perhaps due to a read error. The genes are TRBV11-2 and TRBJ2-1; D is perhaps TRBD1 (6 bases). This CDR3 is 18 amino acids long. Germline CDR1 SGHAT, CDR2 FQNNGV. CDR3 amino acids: CTSSLDQQYLDSHSEQFF. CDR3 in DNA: TGTACCAGCAGCTTAGATCAACAATATCTGGACAGTCACAGTGAGCAGTTCTTC.

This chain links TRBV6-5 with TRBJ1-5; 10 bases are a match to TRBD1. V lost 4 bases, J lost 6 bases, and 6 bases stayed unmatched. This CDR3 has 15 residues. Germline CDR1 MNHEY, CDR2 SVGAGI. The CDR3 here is CASSLRQGASQPQHF. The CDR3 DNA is TGTGCCAGCAGTTTGCGACAGGGGGCGAGTCAGCCCCAGCATTTT.

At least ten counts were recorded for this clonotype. The DNA for the CDR3 is TGTGCCACCAGTGACAGATATTTCAATCAGCCCCAGCATTTT. This gives the protein CATSDRYFNQPQHF. The V gene is TRBV24-1, the J gene TRBJ1-5, with D hard to call. Germline V gene sequence: CDR1 KGHDR, CDR2 SFDVKD. V lost 4 bases and J lost 3, with 9 bases in between. The CDR3 has 14 residues.

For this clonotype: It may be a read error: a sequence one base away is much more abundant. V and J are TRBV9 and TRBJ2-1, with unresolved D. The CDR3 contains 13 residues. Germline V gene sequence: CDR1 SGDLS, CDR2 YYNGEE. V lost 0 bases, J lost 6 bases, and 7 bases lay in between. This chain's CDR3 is CASSVGPINEQFF. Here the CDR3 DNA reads TGTGCCAGCAGCGTAGGACCGATCAATGAGCAGTTCTTC.

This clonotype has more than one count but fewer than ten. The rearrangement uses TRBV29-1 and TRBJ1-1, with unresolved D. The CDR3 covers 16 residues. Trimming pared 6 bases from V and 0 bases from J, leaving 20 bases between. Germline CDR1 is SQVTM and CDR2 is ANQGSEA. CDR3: CSVRGGLSLMNTEAFF. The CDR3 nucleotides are TGCAGCGTCCGTGGCGGCCTTTCTCTCATGAACACTGAAGCTTTCTTT.

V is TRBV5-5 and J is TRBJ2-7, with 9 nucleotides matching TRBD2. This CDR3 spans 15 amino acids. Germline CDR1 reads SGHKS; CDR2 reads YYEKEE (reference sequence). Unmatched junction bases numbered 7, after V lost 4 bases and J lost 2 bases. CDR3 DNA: TGTGCCAGCAGCGCCTCGACTAGCGGAACCTACGAGCAGTACTTC. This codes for CASSASTSGTYEQYF.

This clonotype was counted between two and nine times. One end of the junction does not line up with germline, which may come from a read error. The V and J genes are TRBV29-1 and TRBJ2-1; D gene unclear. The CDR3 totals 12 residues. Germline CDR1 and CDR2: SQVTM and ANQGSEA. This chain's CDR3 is CSVAKEGNKQFF. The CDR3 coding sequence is TGCAGCGTTGCAAAGGAAGGCAATAAGCAGTTCTTC.

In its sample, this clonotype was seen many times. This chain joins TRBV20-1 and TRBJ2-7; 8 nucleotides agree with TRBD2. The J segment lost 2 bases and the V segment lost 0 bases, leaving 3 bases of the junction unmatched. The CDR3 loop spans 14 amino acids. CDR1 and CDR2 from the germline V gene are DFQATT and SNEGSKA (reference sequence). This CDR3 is CSARDGTRTYEQYF. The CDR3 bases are TGCAGTGCTAGAGATGGGACTAGGACCTACGAGCAGTACTTC.

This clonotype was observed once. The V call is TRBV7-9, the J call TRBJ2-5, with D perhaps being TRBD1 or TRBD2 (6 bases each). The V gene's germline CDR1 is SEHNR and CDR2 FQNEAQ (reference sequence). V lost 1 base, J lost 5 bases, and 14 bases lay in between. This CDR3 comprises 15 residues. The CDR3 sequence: CASSLGGGRVETQYF. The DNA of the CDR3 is TGTGCCAGCAGCTTAGGTGGGGGGCGAGTGGAGACCCAGTACTTC.

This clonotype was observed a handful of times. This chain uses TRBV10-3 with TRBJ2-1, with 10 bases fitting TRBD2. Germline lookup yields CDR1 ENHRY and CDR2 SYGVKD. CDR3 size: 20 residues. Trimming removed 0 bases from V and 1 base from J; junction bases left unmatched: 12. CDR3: CAISESTIAGGTTSYNEQFF. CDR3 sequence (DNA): TGTGCCATCAGTGAGTCGACAATAGCGGGAGGAACAACGTCCTACAATGAGCAGTTCTTC.

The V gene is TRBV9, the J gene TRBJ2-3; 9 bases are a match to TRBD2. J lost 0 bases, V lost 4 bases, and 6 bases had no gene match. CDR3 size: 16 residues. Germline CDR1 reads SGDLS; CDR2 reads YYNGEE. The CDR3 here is CASSKRAGGSTDTQYF. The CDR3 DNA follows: TGTGCCAGCAGCAAGCGAGCGGGAGGTAGCACAGATACGCAGTATTTT. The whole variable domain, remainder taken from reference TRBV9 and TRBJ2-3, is DSGVTQTPKHLITATGQRVTLRCSPRSGDLSVYWYQQSLDQGLQFLIQYYNGEERAKGNILERFSAQQFPDLHSELNLSSLELGDSALYFCASSKRAGGSTDTQYFGPGTRLTVL.

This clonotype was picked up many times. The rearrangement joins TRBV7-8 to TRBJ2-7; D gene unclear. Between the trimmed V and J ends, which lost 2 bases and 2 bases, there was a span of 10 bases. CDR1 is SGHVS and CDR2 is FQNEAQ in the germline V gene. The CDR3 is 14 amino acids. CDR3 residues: CASSLMRNAYEQYF. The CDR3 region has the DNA TGTGCCAGCAGCTTAATGCGGAACGCCTACGAGCAGTACTTC. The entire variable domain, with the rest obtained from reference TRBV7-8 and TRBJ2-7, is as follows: GAGVSQSPRYKVAKRGQDVALRCDPISGHVSLFWYQQALGQGPEFLTYFQNEAQLDKSGLPSDRFFAERPEGSVSTLKIQRTQQEDSAVYLCASSLMRNAYEQYFGPGTRLTVT.

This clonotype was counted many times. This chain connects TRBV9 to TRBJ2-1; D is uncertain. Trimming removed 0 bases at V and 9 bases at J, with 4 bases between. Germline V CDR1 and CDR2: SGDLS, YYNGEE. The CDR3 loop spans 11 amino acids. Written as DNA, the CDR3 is TGTGCCAGCAGCGTAGAGGGTGAGCAGTTCTTC. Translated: CASSVEGEQFF.

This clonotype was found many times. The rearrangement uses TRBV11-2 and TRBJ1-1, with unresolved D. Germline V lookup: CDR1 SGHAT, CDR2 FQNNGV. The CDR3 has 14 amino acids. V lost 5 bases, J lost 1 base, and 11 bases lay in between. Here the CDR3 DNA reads TGTGCCAGCAGCCAAACGGACGGGAACACTGAAGCTTTCTTT. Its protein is CASSQTDGNTEAFF.